This record covers a single TCR beta chain. Unmatched junction bases numbered 2, after V lost 0 bases and J lost 4 bases. Germline V gives CDR1 SGDLS, CDR2 YYNGEE. This CDR3 spans 15 amino acids. The sample comes from a study of blood T cell repertoires in COVID-19. Study summary: Acute-phase and convalescent COVID-19 samples originated in the United States, Italy and Spain.

Authors' analysis steps: Estimates of nucleated cell counts were drawn from the amplification of reference gene primers. Generated by immunoSEQ multiplex PCR, the TCRdb table keeps only in-frame clones and is missing some. V and J calls plus clone size are reproduced from that table; the DNA served to infer D and trimming. The data show 300,000 to 400,000 clones, about 87% seen once. The chain links TRBV9 to TRBJ2-1; 9 nucleotides align to TRBD2. The specimen sequenced was peripheral blood. The TCR originated in a young man with COVID-19, enrolled during active disease. The CDR3 bases are TGTGCCAGCAGCGTAGATCTAGCGGGGTACAATGAGCAGTTCTTC. It is translated as CASSVDLAGYNEQFF.